This T cell receptor beta chain was captured by sequencing in a study of early T cells in non-severe SARS-CoV-2 infection. Study-level background: Sequencing input comprised bulk RNA from unsorted whole blood; chain pairing was not available.

The CDR3 runs 15 residues. Trimming shortened V by 1 base and J by 1 base, and 9 bases separated the two germline ends. Germline V gives CDR1 SEHNR, CDR2 FQNEAQ (reference sequence). MiXCR was run by TCRdb on the 5' RACE reads, yielding one entry per CDR3 protein. Counted here are about 79,000 distinct CDR3 sequences, approximately 11% occurring once; the ten biggest clones make up approximately 4.5%. The receptor comes from an adult who was a healthcare worker with PCR-confirmed SARS-CoV-2 infection or an uninfected control (not recorded which). Sequencing was carried out using whole blood. V and J are TRBV7-9 and TRBJ2-3; D not resolved. CDR3 region: CASSLVALGTDTQYF. The CDR3 nucleotides read TGTGCCAGCAGCTTAGTGGCGTTGGGCACAGATACGCAGTATTTT.